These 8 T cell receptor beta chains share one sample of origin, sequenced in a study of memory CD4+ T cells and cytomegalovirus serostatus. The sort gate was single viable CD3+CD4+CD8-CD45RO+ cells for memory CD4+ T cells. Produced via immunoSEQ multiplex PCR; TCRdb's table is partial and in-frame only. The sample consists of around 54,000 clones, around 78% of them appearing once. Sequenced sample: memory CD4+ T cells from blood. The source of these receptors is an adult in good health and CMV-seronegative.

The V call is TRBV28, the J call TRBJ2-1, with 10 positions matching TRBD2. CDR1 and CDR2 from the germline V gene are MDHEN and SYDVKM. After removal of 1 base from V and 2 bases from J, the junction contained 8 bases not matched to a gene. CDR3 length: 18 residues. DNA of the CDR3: TGTGCCAGCAGTTTATTGAGCGGGAGCGGGAGGGCCTACAATGAGCAGTTCTTC. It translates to CASSLLSGSGRAYNEQFF.

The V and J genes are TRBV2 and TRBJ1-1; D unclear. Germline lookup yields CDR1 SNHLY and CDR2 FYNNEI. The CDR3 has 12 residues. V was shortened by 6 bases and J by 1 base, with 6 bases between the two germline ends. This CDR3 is CASRETNTEAFF. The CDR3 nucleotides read TGTGCCAGCAGGGAGACGAACACTGAAGCTTTCTTT.

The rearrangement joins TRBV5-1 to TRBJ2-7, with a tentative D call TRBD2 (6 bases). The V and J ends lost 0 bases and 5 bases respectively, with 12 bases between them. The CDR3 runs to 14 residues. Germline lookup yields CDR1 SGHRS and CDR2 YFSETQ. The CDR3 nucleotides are TGCGCCAGCAGCTTGGGGCGGGGCGAGAACGAGCAGTACTTC. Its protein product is CASSLGRGENEQYF.

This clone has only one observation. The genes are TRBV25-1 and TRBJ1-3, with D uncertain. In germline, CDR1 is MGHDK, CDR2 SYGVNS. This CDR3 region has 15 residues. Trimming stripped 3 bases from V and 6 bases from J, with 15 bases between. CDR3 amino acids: CASSDGLLHPNTIYF. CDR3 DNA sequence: TGTGCCAGCAGTGATGGTCTCCTACACCCAAACACCATATATTTT.

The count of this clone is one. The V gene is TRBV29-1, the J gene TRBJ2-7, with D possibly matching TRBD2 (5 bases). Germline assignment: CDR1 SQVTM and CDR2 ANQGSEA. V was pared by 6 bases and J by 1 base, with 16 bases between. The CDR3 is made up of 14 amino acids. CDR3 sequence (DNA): TGCAGCGTGAGGACTGGACGAGGATCCTACGAGCAGTACTTC. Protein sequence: CSVRTGRGSYEQYF.

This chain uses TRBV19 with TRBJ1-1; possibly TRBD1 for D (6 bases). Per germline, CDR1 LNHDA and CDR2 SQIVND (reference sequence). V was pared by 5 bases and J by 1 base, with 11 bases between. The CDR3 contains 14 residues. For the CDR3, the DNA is TGTGCCAGTAGTTCTCGGACAGAGAACACTGAAGCTTTCTTT. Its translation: CASSSRTENTEAFF.

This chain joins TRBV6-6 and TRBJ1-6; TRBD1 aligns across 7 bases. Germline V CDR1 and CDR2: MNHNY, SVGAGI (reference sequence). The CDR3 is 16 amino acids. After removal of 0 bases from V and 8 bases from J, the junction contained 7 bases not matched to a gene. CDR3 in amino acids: CASSYSTQGRDSPLHF. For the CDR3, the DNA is TGTGCCAGCAGTTACTCGACACAGGGGCGTGATTCACCCCTCCACTTT.

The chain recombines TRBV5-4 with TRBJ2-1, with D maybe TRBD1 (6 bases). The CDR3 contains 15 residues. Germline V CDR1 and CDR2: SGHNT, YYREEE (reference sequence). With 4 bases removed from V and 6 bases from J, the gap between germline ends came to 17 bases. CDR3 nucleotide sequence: TGTGCCAGCAGCGCCGGGACATATCGCAGCAATGAGCAGTTCTTC. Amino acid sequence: CASSAGTYRSNEQFF.